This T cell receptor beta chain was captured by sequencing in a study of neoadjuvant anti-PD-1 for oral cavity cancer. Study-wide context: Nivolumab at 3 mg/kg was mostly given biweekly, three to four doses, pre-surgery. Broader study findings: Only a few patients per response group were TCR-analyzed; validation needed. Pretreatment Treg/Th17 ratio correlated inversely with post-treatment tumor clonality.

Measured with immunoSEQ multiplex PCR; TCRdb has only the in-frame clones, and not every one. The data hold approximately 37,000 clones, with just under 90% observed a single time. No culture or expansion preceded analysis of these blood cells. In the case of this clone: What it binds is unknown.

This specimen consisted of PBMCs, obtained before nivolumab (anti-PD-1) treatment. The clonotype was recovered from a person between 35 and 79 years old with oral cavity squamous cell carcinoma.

This CDR3 is CASSVDETQYF. The DNA of the CDR3 is TGTGCCAGCAGCGTAGACGAGACCCAGTACTTC. The chain carries TRBV9 and TRBJ2-5; D unresolved. Between the trimmed V and J ends, which lost 0 bases and 5 bases, there was a span of 2 bases. The germline gives CDR1 SGDLS, CDR2 YYNGEE. CDR3 size: 11 residues.